The 27 T cell receptor beta chains reported below all come from one sample, sequenced in a study of blood T cell repertoires in COVID-19. Some clones are missing from TCRdb's copy, which holds only in-frame ones; the method was immunoSEQ multiplex PCR. The sample has roughly 200,000 clones; about 82% are singletons. The sample consisted of PBMCs or T cells enriched from blood (not recorded which). The receptors here all came from a man aged 40-49 years with acute COVID-19.

V gene TRBV3-1 (or the pseudogene TRBV3-2) combines with J gene TRBJ1-1; D is ambiguous. V dropped 3 bases and J dropped 7 bases, with 21 bases sitting between them. Germline V CDR1 and CDR2: LGHDT, YNNKEL (reference sequence). The CDR3 length is 16 residues. In nucleotides, the CDR3 is TGTGCCAGCAGCCACCCCCAGCGGGAGGCCGGTCTTGAAGCTTTCTTT. Translating gives CASSHPQREAGLEAFF.

A single count supports this clone. V is TRBV4-2 and J is TRBJ1-2; D gene uncertain. This CDR3 spans 16 amino acids. Germline loops: CDR1 LGHNA, CDR2 YNFKEQ. The V end lost 0 bases, the J end lost 1 base, and 12 bases lay between the germline ends. The CDR3 loop is CASSQDSPSFNYGYTF. In DNA form, the CDR3 reads TGTGCCAGCAGCCAAGATAGCCCCAGCTTTAACTATGGCTACACCTTC.

The chain joins TRBV7-9 to TRBJ1-5, with D perhaps matching TRBD1 (6 bases). V gave up 1 base and J gave up 7 bases, with 11 bases separating them. Germline CDR1 reads SEHNR; CDR2 reads FQNEAQ (reference sequence). This CDR3 has 14 residues. The CDR3 sequence is CASSLDRAGQPQHF. CDR3 coding DNA: TGTGCCAGCAGCTTAGACAGGGCAGGACAGCCCCAGCATTTT.

This chain links TRBV6-1 with TRBJ1-2; TRBD1 matches at 8 bases. Per the germline V gene, CDR1 is MNHNS and CDR2 is SASEGT. This CDR3 comprises 13 residues. V shed 3 bases and J 7 bases; nucleotides not matched to a gene: 4. DNA of the CDR3: TGTGCCAGCAGTGAGCGGACAGGGCTTGGCTACACCTTC. Amino acids: CASSERTGLGYTF.

The rearrangement links TRBV9 to TRBJ1-3; the match to TRBD1 covers 8 bases. Trimming at V came to 4 bases and at J to 0 bases, leaving 12 bases not matched to a gene. The CDR3 contains 18 residues. The V gene's germline CDR1 is SGDLS and CDR2 YYNGEE. This chain's CDR3 is CASSRGQASDYSGNTIYF. The CDR3 DNA follows: TGTGCCAGCAGCAGGGGACAGGCCTCCGATTACTCTGGAAACACCATATATTTT. Combining the CDR3 with reference TRBV9 and TRBJ1-3 gives the whole variable domain DSGVTQTPKHLITATGQRVTLRCSPRSGDLSVYWYQQSLDQGLQFLIQYYNGEERAKGNILERFSAQQFPDLHSELNLSSLELGDSALYFCASSRGQASDYSGNTIYFGEGSWLTVV.

The chain combines TRBV7-9 with TRBJ2-7, with 9 bases that match TRBD1. Germline V gene data show CDR1 as SEHNR and CDR2 as FQNEAQ (reference sequence). This CDR3 is 15 amino acids long. Germline trimming cut 4 bases from V and 6 bases from J; bases unmatched to any gene: 10. The chain's CDR3 is CASSSWDREEAEQYF. The CDR3 nucleotides read TGTGCCAGCAGCTCTTGGGACAGGGAAGAAGCCGAGCAGTACTTC.

This sequence joins TRBV7-2 and TRBJ1-6, with TRBD1 identical over 8 bases. The CDR3 is 17 amino acids. CDR1 is SGHTA and CDR2 is FQGNSA in the germline V gene. Germline trimming cut 5 bases from V and 0 bases from J; bases unmatched to any gene: 6. CDR3 bases: TGTGCCAGCAGCCAACAGGGGGTACGCTCCTATAATTCACCCCTCCACTTT. Its protein is CASSQQGVRSYNSPLHF.

The gene calls are TRBV5-1 and TRBJ1-1; D may be TRBD1 (5 bases). With 3 bases removed from V and 5 bases from J, the gap between germline ends came to 8 bases. The CDR3 contains 12 residues. The germline V gene encodes CDR1 SGHRS and CDR2 YFSETQ. This chain's CDR3 is CASSYGGTEAFF. CDR3 DNA sequence: TGCGCCAGCAGCTACGGGGGGACTGAAGCTTTCTTT.

This clone showed up just once. This chain links TRBV18 with TRBJ2-3, with a tentative D call TRBD2 (5 bases). Trimming removed 3 bases from V and 0 bases from J, with 13 bases in between. Germline lookup yields CDR1 KGHSH and CDR2 LQKENI. This CDR3 spans 16 amino acids. DNA for the CDR3: TGTGCCAGCTCACCTCAAGGACTCACCAGCACAGATACGCAGTATTTT. Encoded protein: CASSPQGLTSTDTQYF.

The rearrangement joins TRBV7-2 to TRBJ2-5; 7 bases are shared with TRBD1. This CDR3 is 14 amino acids long. The junction had 8 bases not matched to a gene; V was cut back by 5 bases and J by 5 bases. Germline-derived CDR1 and CDR2 are SGHTA and FQGNSA. CDR3 residues: CASSPRQGPETQYF. For the CDR3, the DNA is TGTGCCAGCAGCCCCCGACAGGGTCCGGAGACCCAGTACTTC.

The rearrangement joins TRBV14 to TRBJ2-5; TRBD2 matches 8 bases. CDR1 is SGHDN and CDR2 is FVKESK in the germline V gene. This CDR3 spans 14 amino acids. V shed 4 bases and J 7 bases; nucleotides not matched to a gene: 8. The DNA for the CDR3 is TGTGCCAGCAGCCCCACTAGCGGTCGTGGGACCCAGTACTTC. Encoded protein: CASSPTSGRGTQYF.

This rearrangement joins TRBV11-2 to TRBJ2-6; TRBD2 matches at 8 bases. The germline V gene encodes CDR1 SGHAT and CDR2 FQNNGV. After removal of 5 bases from V and 0 bases from J, the junction contained 6 bases not matched to a gene. The CDR3 loop spans 17 amino acids. The CDR3 protein is CASSRFGGGSGANVLTF. The CDR3 coding sequence is TGTGCCAGCAGCCGGTTCGGGGGGGGCTCTGGGGCCAACGTCCTGACTTTC. Supplemented by reference TRBV11-2 and TRBJ2-6, the full variable domain reads EAGVAQSPRYKIIEKRQSVAFWCNPISGHATLYWYQQILGQGPKLLIQFQNNGVVDDSQLPKDRFSAERLKGVDSTLKIQPAKLEDSAVYLCASSRFGGGSGANVLTFGAGSRLTVL.

The table lists this clone with a few counts. The chain couples TRBV9 to TRBJ1-6, with 7 positions matching TRBD1. CDR1 and CDR2 from the germline V gene are SGDLS and YYNGEE. The CDR3 is 15 amino acids. Germline trimming cut 4 bases from V and 7 bases from J; bases unmatched to any gene: 8. CDR3 sequence reads: CASSSTGTANSPLHF. CDR3 DNA: TGTGCCAGCAGCTCCACTGGGACAGCCAATTCACCCCTCCACTTT.

Only one count was recorded for this clone. The chain uses TRBV19 and TRBJ2-5; D not resolved. The CDR3 runs 14 residues. V lost 1 base to trimming and J lost 5 bases, with 11 bases between them. Germline V CDR1 and CDR2: LNHDA, SQIVND (reference sequence). This chain's CDR3 is CASSIVRFGETQYF. Here the CDR3 DNA reads TGTGCCAGTAGTATAGTTAGGTTCGGGGAGACCCAGTACTTC.

V usage is TRBV7-9 and J usage is TRBJ2-7, with D possibly being TRBD2 (5 bases). The CDR3 length is 13 residues. Between the trimmed V and J ends, which lost 2 bases and 5 bases, there was a span of 10 bases. The germline CDR1 and CDR2 sequences are SEHNR and FQNEAQ (reference sequence). The CDR3 nucleotides read TGTGCCAGCAGCTTAAGGGAGTTGGACGAGCAGTACTTC. Protein: CASSLRELDEQYF. Using reference TRBV7-9 and TRBJ2-7 for the parts outside the CDR3, the full variable domain is DTGVSQNPRHKITKRGQNVTFRCDPISEHNRLYWYRQTLGQGPEFLTYFQNEAQLEKSRLLSDRFSAERPKGSFSTLEIQRTEQGDSAMYLCASSLRELDEQYFGPGTRLTVT.

This clone was recorded once. The V gene is TRBV9, the J gene TRBJ1-1; 12 bases line up with TRBD1. Germline CDR1 is SGDLS and CDR2 is YYNGEE. The J segment lost 1 base and the V segment lost 2 bases, leaving 9 bases of the junction unmatched. The CDR3 sequence is 18 residues long. The CDR3 is CASSVRAGQGAANTEAFF. The CDR3 nucleotides are TGTGCCAGCAGCGTCCGAGCGGGACAGGGGGCAGCGAACACTGAAGCTTTCTTT. The full variable domain, rest sourced from reference TRBV9 and TRBJ1-1, is DSGVTQTPKHLITATGQRVTLRCSPRSGDLSVYWYQQSLDQGLQFLIQYYNGEERAKGNILERFSAQQFPDLHSELNLSSLELGDSALYFCASSVRAGQGAANTEAFFGQGTRLTVV.

This clone has only one observation. The chain is built from TRBV7-2 and TRBJ1-1; no definite D call. The germline V gene has CDR1 SGHTA and CDR2 FQGNSA. The V and J ends lost 5 bases and 1 base respectively, with 8 bases between them. This CDR3 spans 13 amino acids. CDR3 nucleotide sequence: TGTGCCAGCAGCCAAACTACGAACACTGAAGCTTTCTTT. Protein product: CASSQTTNTEAFF.

This chain joins TRBV6-6 and TRBJ1-5; TRBD1 agrees at 8 bases. The CDR3 is 17 amino acids. V dropped 6 bases and J dropped 0; count of bases not matched to a gene: 10. Germline CDR1 is MNHNY and CDR2 is SVGAGI (reference sequence). In nucleotides, the CDR3 is TGTGCCAGCAGCCGACAGGGGAACCGCCTTAGCAATCAGCCCCAGCATTTT. As protein: CASSRQGNRLSNQPQHF.

This clone was seen a single time. The chain uses TRBV7-3 and TRBJ2-7; a possible D gene is TRBD2 (6 bases). The germline gives CDR1 SGHTA, CDR2 FQGTGA. V lost 2 bases to trimming and J lost 5 bases, with 16 bases between them. The CDR3 runs to 15 residues. The CDR3 sequence is CASSLGDSLGNEQYF. The CDR3, as DNA: TGTGCCAGCAGCTTAGGGGACTCCCTGGGGAACGAGCAGTACTTC.

This chain uses TRBV7-2 with TRBJ1-1; 7 nucleotides match TRBD1. The CDR3 consists of 13 residues. The germline gives CDR1 SGHTA, CDR2 FQGNSA. V was pared by 5 bases and J by 6 bases, with 6 bases of the junction left unmatched. The CDR3 is CASSLGQLAEAFF. Here the CDR3 DNA reads TGTGCCAGCAGCCTGGGACAGTTGGCTGAAGCTTTCTTT.

This clone was detected only once. The rearrangement links TRBV20-1 to TRBJ1-6; 9 nucleotides match TRBD1. This CDR3 region has 15 residues. The V segment lost 3 bases and the J segment 9 bases; nucleotides outside the gene matches: 9. Per germline, CDR1 DFQATT and CDR2 SNEGSKA (reference sequence). This CDR3 reads CSASDRGNAASPLHF. In DNA, the CDR3 is TGCAGTGCTAGTGACAGGGGGAATGCGGCTTCACCCCTCCACTTT.

The CDR3 sequence: CASSPDRGHGYTF. Written as DNA, the CDR3 is TGTGCCAGCAGCCCGGACAGGGGGCATGGCTACACCTTC. The chain joins TRBV5-6 to TRBJ1-2, with 11 bases fitting TRBD1. The ends lost 4 bases at V and 6 bases at J; junction bases unmatched: 2. The germline V gene has CDR1 SGHDT and CDR2 YYEEEE. The CDR3 loop spans 13 amino acids.

The chain is built from TRBV13 and TRBJ2-5, with D possibly matching TRBD1 (5 bases). In germline, CDR1 is PRHDT, CDR2 FYEKMQ (reference sequence). Trimming took off 1 base at V and 5 bases at J, with 8 bases between the two ends. This CDR3 comprises 13 residues. CDR3 nucleotide sequence: TGTGCCAGCAGCTTAGAGGCAGGGGAGACCCAGTACTTC. Its translation: CASSLEAGETQYF.

This clone was observed a single time. The chain recombines TRBV2 with TRBJ2-3; 9 positions match TRBD1. Per germline, CDR1 SNHLY and CDR2 FYNNEI. The CDR3 has 15 amino acids. Unmatched junction bases numbered 9, after V lost 5 bases and J lost 6 bases. In nucleotides, the CDR3 is TGTGCCAGCAGTACCGACAGGGGGTCCGGGGATACGCAGTATTTT. Its protein is CASSTDRGSGDTQYF.

The chain has TRBV18 and TRBJ1-1; tentatively, D is TRBD1 (5 bases). V lost 4 bases, J lost 0 bases, and 12 bases lay in between. The CDR3 covers 15 residues. From germline, CDR1 is KGHSH and CDR2 LQKENI. DNA for the CDR3: TGTGCCAGCTCACTGGAACAGGAGTTGAACACTGAAGCTTTCTTT. As protein: CASSLEQELNTEAFF.

The chain combines TRBV5-1 with TRBJ2-1; 9 nucleotides line up with TRBD2. Germline CDR1 and CDR2: SGHRS and YFSETQ. The CDR3 consists of 16 residues. Trimming took 4 bases from V and 8 from J; bases not matched to a gene: 13. The CDR3 DNA is TGCGCCAGCAGCCGGGGTGATAGCGGGAGTGGGGATGAGCAGTTCTTC. Translating gives CASSRGDSGSGDEQFF. The complete variable domain, with remaining parts taken from reference TRBV5-1 and TRBJ2-1, reads KAGVTQTPRYLIKTRGQQVTLSCSPISGHRSVSWYQQTPGQGLQFLFEYFSETQRNKGNFPGRFSGRQFSNSRSEMNVSTLELGDSALYLCASSRGDSGSGDEQFFGPGTRLTVL.

V and J are TRBV7-9 and TRBJ1-2, with D hard to call. The length of the CDR3 is 16 residues. Per the germline V gene, CDR1 is SEHNR and CDR2 is FQNEAQ (reference sequence). V lost 4 bases to trimming and J lost 1 base, with 16 bases between them. CDR3 residues: CASSSFGVAFNYGYTF. The CDR3 nucleotides read TGTGCCAGCAGCTCTTTCGGGGTCGCTTTTAACTATGGCTACACCTTC. The entire variable domain, with the rest obtained from reference TRBV7-9 and TRBJ1-2, is as follows: DTGVSQNPRHKITKRGQNVTFRCDPISEHNRLYWYRQTLGQGPEFLTYFQNEAQLEKSRLLSDRFSAERPKGSFSTLEIQRTEQGDSAMYLCASSSFGVAFNYGYTFGSGTRLTVV.